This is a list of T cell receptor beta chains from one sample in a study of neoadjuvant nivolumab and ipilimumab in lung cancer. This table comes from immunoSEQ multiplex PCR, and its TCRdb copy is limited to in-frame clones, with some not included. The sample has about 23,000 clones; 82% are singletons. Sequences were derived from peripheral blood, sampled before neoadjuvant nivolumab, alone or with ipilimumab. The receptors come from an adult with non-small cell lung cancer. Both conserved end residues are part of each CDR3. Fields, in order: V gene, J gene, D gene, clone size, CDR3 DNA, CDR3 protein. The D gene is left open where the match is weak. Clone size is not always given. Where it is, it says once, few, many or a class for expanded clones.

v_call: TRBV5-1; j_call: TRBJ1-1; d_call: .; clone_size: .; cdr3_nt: TGCGCCAGCAGCTCCGGAGAAGTAGCGAACACTGAAGCTTTCTTT; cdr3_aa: CASSSGEVANTEAFF
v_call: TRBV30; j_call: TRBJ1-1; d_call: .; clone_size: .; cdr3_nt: TGTGCCTGGACCCGGGGAGGTCCGAACACTGAAGCTTTCTTT; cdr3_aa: CAWTRGGPNTEAFF
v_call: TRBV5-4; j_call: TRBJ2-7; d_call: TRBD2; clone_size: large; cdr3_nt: TGTGCCAGCAGCTTTAAAGCGGGAAAAACCTACGAGCAGTACTTC; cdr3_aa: CASSFKAGKTYEQYF
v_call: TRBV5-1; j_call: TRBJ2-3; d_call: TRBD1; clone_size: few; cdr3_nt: TGCGCCAGCAGCCCCCGGACAGGGGACACAGATACGCAGTATTTT; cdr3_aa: CASSPRTGDTDTQYF
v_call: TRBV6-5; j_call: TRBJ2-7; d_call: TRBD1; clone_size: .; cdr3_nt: TGTGCCAGCAGTTACTGGGACAGGGGGACCGGCGAGCAGTACTTC; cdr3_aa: CASSYWDRGTGEQYF
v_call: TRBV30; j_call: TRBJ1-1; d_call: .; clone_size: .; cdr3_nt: TGTGCCTGGAGACACTTGGGGTCCGGGACGGCGAACACTGAAGCTTTCTTT; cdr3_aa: CAWRHLGSGTANTEAFF
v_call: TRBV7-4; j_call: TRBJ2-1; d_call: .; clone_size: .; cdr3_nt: TGTGCCAGCAGCTTCCCCGAGGGCAATGAGCAGTTCTTC; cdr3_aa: CASSFPEGNEQFF
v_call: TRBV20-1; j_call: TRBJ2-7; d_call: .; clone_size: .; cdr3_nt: TGCAGTGCTCTCCGGGCCCCCGAGCAGTACTTC; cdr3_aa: CSALRAPEQYF
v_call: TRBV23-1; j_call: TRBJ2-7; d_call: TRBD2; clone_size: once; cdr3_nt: TGCGCCAGCAGTCAGGGTATCGAGCGGGATTTCCACGAGCAGTACTTC; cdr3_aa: CASSQGIERDFHEQYF
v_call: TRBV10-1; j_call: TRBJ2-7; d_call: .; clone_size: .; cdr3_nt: TGCGCCAGCAGTCCGGGTGGGGGCTACGAGCAGTACTTC; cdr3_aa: CASSPGGGYEQYF
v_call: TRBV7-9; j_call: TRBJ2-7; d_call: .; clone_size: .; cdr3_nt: TGTGCCAGCAGCTTAGCTCGGTTAGGTTTGGGTGAGCAGTACTTC; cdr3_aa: CASSLARLGLGEQYF
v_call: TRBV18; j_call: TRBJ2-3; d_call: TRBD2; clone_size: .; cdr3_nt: TGTGCCAGCTCACTAGCGGGAGGTTTGGATACGCAGTATTTT; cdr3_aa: CASSLAGGLDTQYF
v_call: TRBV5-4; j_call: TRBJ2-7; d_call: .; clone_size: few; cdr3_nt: TGTGCCAGCAGTTCGTACCGGGGGGCTCGGGAGCAGTACTTC; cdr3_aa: CASSSYRGAREQYF
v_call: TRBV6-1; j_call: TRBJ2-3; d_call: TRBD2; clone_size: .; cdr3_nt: TGTGCCAGCAGTGAACGGGCTAGCGGGAGGTCGGATTTT; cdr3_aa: CASSERASGRSDF
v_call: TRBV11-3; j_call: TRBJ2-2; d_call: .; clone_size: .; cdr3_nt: TGTGCCAGCAGCGGGGAGACCGGGGAGCTGTTTTTT; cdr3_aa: CASSGETGELFF
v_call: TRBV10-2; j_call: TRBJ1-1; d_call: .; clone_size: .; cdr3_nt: TGCGCCAGCAGTGAGTCCCCGGACACTGAAGCTTTCTTT; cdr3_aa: CASSESPDTEAFF